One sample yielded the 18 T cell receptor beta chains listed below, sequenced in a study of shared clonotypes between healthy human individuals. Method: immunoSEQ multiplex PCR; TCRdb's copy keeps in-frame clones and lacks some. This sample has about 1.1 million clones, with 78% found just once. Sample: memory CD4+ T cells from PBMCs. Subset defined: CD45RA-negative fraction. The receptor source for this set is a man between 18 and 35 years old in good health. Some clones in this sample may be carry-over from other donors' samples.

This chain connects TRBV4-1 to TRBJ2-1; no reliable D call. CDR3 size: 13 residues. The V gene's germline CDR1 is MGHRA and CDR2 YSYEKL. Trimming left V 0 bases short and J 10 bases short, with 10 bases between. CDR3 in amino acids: CASSQEALREQFF. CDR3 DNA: TGCGCCAGCAGCCAAGAGGCCCTAAGGGAGCAGTTCTTC.

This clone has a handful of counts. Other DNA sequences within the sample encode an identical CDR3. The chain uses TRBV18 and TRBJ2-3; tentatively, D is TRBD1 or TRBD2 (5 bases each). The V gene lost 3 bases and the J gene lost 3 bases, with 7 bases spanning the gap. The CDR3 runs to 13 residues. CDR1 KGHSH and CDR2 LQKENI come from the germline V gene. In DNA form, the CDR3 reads TGTGCCAGCTCACCGGGGGTTACAGATACGCAGTATTTT. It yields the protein CASSPGVTDTQYF.

The CDR3 region has the DNA TGTGCCAGCAGTCTTACACGTTGGGGAGGCACAGATACGCAGTATTTT. As protein: CASSLTRWGGTDTQYF. The chain uses TRBV28 and TRBJ2-3; D perhaps matches TRBD2 (5 bases). The CDR3 covers 16 residues. Germline CDR1 and CDR2: MDHEN and SYDVKM. Trimming shortened V by 5 bases and J by 1 base, and 16 bases separated the two germline ends.

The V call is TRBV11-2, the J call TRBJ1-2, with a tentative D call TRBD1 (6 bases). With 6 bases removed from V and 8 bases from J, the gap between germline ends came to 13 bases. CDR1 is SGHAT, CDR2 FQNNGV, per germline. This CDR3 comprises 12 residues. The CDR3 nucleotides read TGTGCCAGCAGAGACAGGAGGAGAGGCTACACCTTC. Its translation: CASRDRRRGYTF.

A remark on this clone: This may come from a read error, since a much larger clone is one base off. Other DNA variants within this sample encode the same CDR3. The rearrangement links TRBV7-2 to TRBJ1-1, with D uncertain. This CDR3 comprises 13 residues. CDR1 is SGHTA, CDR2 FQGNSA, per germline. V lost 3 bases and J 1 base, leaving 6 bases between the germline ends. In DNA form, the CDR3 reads TGTGCCAGCAGCTTGGACCGGAACACTGAAGCTTTCTTT. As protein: CASSLDRNTEAFF. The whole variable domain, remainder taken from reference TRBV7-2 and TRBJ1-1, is GAGVSQSPSNKVTEKGKDVELRCDPISGHTALYWYRQSLGQGLEFLIYFQGNSAPDKSGLPSDRFSAERTGGSVSTLTIQRTQQEDSAVYLCASSLDRNTEAFFGQGTRLTVV.

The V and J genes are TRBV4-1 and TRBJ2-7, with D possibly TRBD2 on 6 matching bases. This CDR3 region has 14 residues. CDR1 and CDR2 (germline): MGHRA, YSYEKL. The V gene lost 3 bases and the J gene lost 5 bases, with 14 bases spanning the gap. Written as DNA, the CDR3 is TGCGCCAGCAGCCACCCAAAGACTAGGCACGAGCAGTACTTC. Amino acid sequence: CASSHPKTRHEQYF.

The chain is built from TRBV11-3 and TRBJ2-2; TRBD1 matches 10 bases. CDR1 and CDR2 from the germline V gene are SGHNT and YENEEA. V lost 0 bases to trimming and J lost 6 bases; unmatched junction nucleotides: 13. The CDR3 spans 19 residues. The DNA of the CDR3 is TGTGCCAGCAGCTTAGATCTGGGACAGGGGTTCGGGTTTGCCGGGGAGCTGTTTTTT. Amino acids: CASSLDLGQGFGFAGELFF. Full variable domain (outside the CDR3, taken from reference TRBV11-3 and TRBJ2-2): EAGVVQSPRYKIIEKKQPVAFWCNPISGHNTLYWYLQNLGQGPELLIRYENEEAVDDSQLPKDRFSAERLKGVDSTLKIQPAELGDSAVYLCASSLDLGQGFGFAGELFFGEGSRLTVL.

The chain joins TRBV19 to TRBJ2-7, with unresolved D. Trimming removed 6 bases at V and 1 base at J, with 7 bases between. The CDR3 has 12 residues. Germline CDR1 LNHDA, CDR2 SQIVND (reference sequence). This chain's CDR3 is CASSSLSYEQYF. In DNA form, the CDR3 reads TGTGCCAGTAGCTCCTTGTCCTACGAGCAGTACTTC.

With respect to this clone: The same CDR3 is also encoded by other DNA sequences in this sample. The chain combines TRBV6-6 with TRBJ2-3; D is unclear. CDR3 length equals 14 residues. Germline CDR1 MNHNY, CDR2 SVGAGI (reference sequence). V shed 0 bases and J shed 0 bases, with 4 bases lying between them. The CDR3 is CASSYSTSTDTQYF. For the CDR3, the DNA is TGTGCCAGCAGTTACTCTACTAGCACAGATACGCAGTATTTT.

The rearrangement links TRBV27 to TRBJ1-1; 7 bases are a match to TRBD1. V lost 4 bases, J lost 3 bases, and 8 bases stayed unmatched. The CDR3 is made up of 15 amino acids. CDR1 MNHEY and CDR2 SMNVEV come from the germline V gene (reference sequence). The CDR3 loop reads CASSWGSGQHTEAFF. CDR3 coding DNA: TGTGCCAGCAGTTGGGGATCGGGACAGCACACTGAAGCTTTCTTT.

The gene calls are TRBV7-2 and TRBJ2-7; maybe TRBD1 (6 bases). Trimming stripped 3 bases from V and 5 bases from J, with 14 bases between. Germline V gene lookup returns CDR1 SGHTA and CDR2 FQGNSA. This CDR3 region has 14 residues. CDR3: CASSFSQGIHEQYF. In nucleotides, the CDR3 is TGTGCCAGCAGCTTTAGCCAGGGGATCCACGAGCAGTACTTC.

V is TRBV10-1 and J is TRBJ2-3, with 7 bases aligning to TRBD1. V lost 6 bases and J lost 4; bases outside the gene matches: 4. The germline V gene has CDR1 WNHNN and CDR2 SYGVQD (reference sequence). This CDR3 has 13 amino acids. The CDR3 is CASSNRGADTQYF. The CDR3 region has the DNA TGCGCCAGCAGCAACAGGGGTGCAGATACGCAGTATTTT.

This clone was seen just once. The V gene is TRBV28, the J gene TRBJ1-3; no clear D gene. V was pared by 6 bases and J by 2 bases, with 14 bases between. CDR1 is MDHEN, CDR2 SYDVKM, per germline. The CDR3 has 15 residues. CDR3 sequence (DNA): TGTGCCAGCAGCCTCCTCTTGGGAGCTGGAAACACCATATATTTT. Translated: CASSLLLGAGNTIYF.

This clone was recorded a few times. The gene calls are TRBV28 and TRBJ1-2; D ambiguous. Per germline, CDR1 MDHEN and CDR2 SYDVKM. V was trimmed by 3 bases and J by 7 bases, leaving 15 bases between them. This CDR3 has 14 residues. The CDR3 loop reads CASSFGERISGYTF. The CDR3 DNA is TGTGCCAGCAGTTTTGGCGAAAGAATTTCTGGCTACACCTTC.

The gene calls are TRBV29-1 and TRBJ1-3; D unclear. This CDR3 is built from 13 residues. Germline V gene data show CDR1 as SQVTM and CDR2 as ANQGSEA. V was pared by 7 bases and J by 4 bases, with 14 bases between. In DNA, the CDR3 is TGCAGCGCCCGACCGGAGCCGGGAAACACCATATATTTT. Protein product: CSARPEPGNTIYF.

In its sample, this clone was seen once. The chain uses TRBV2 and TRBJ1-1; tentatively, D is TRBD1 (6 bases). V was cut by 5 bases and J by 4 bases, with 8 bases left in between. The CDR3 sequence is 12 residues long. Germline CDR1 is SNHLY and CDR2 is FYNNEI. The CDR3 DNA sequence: TGTGCCAGCAGTCGAGGGGGCACTGAAGCTTTCTTT. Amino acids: CASSRGGTEAFF.

The CDR3 spells CSVAKTDQETQYF. CDR3 nucleotide sequence: TGCAGCGTTGCAAAGACAGACCAAGAGACCCAGTACTTC. The chain has TRBV29-1 and TRBJ2-5, with D possibly matching TRBD1 (5 bases). CDR1 is SQVTM and CDR2 is ANQGSEA in the germline V gene. The V end was cut by 4 bases, the J end by 0 bases, with 9 bases between. The CDR3 contains 13 residues.

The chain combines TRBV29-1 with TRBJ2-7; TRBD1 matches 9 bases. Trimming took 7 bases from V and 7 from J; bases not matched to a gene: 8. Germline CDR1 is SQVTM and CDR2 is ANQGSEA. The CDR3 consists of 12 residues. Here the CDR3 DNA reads TGCAGCGCACCGGGACAGGGCGAAGAGCAGTACTTC. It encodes CSAPGQGEEQYF.